In this sample, the clone carrying this TCR beta chain turned up many times. Its antigen is not identified. This sample is part of a study of CD8 T cells in ankylosing spondylitis. Study-wide results and limits: Peripheral blood held disease-linked clones only at relatively low frequency, and these were CD8+. Clones tied to disease were said to be significantly enriched in matched ankylosing spondylitis synovial fluid.

5'-RACE, quantitative and with molecular barcodes, yielded the TCR beta libraries. TCRdb reanalysed the 5' RACE reads using MiXCR and keeps one entry per CDR3 protein. The sample carries 240,000 or so distinct CDR3 sequences, approximately 9% recorded once. Specimen: blood, either unsorted or a sorted T cell fraction (not recorded which). This sequence was found in a male donor with ankylosing spondylitis or in good health (not recorded which).

The CDR3 DNA sequence: TGTGCCAGCAGTTTAGTAGGACCCTACGAGCAGTACTTC. It codes for CASSLVGPYEQYF. The rearrangement links TRBV27 to TRBJ2-7; D is unclear. This CDR3 contains 13 residues. V lost 2 bases to trimming and J lost 2 bases, with 7 bases between them. Germline V lookup: CDR1 MNHEY, CDR2 SMNVEV (reference sequence).